This TCR beta chain was sequenced for a study of T cell clones after liver transplantation (dated by TCRdb to the late 2010s). General notes on the study: The samples were obtained from ITN030ST, a randomized trial that attempted immunosuppression withdrawal within 2 years after liver transplantation. Donor-reactive T cell clones were identified by TCRbeta sequencing following a pre-transplant mixed lymphocyte reaction and were subsequently tracked in post-transplant blood. As an antigen-independent comparator for the donor-reactive sequences, third party-reactive TCRbeta sequences from pre-transplant MLRs were identified as well. Of the eight recipients, a few were HCV-positive, while the remaining recipients had been transplanted for non-autoimmune, non-viral indications. Subjects received no induction therapy and standard immunosuppression until randomization at 12-24 months post-transplant. To count as tolerant, a recipient had to stay completely off immunosuppression for at least one year without liver enzymes climbing beyond twice the upper limit of normal. Blood samples were collected pre-transplant, pre-randomization before withdrawal, and post-randomization after either full withdrawal or failed withdrawal. The study cohort included 8 liver transplant recipients, of whom 3 were classified as tolerant and 5 as non-tolerant. The investigation overall reported the following: Low numbers of available donor cells limited the measurable donor-reactive repertoire in two subjects. Because of small, heterogeneous patient numbers and non-standardized post-transplant time points, the conclusions were only preliminary. In 5 of 8 subjects, circulating donor-reactive CD4 TCRbeta sequences decreased significantly after transplant, regardless of tolerance or HCV status. When repertoire turnover was accounted for, significantly reduced detection of donor-reactive sequences was found in 7 of 8 subjects for CD4 and in 8 of 8 subjects for CD8. Because allograft tissue specimens were not available, migration of donor-reactive T cells into the graft, rather than deletion, may have occurred. Donor-reactive sequences declined more than third party-reactive ones, suggesting partial antigen-specific deletion unrelated to withdrawal success.

For CDR1 and CDR2, the germline V gene lists SGDLS and YYNGEE. Measured from the cysteine to the phenylalanine, the CDR3 is 15 residues long. CDR3 DNA is the only sequence kept; it has 45 bases, read in frame from the first base. V is pruned by 4 bases and J by 8 bases, leaving 6 bases of the junction without a gene match. Using immunoSEQ, frozen genomic DNA was subjected to high-throughput TCRbeta CDR3 sequencing, a process that included PCR amplification, mapping, bias correction and internal controls. The paper's data handling went like this. Only productive rearrangements were retained, and each unique TCRbeta sequence was defined by its CDR3 nucleotide sequence together with its V and J gene. Donor-reactive sequences required at least 5-fold expansion in CFSE-low cells versus unstimulated pre-transplant cells and at least 0.01% frequency. To ensure at least 90% detection power, minimum frequency thresholds were set for each subject based on that subject's lowest-template unstimulated sample. Jensen-Shannon divergence between the top 1000 TCRbeta sequences after and before transplant was used to measure repertoire turnover. Two-sided Fisher's exact tests were used to test for changes in the detection of donor-reactive sequences. The table comes from immuneACCESS by way of TCRdb, which keeps in-frame sequences with V and J called. Part of the clones is missing from these tables; in studies checked, under half for an unresolved V gene and the rest for unknown reasons. The V and J calls and clone size are taken from that table; D and trimming were inferred from the DNA. The sample profile shows about 75,000 clones; less than 90% of them were found once. The ten top clones hold 2.1% of the sample.

Thawed unstimulated PBMCs were stained for CD3, CD4 and CD8 and FACS-sorted into CD3+CD4+ and CD3+CD8+ populations. Each of the 8 studied subjects was randomized to immunosuppression withdrawal. The Qiagen DNeasy Blood and Tissue Kit was used to isolate genomic DNA. In regard to this clone: Its antigen is unknown. One base away there is no much larger clone; base qualities are not given.

Source: CD4+ T cells from blood, taken less than 50 months after liver transplant. This chain joins TRBV9 to TRBJ2-1, with 13 central nucleotides matching TRBD2. This TCR came from a human patient who received a liver transplant. After transplantation, some T cells may belong to the graft donor instead of the recipient. In nucleotides, the sequence is TGTGCCAGCAGCCCCGGACTAGCGGGAGTGTATGAGCAGTTCTTC. Translated, it reads CASSPGLAGVYEQFF. With all but the CDR3 taken from the reference TRBV9 and TRBJ2-1 genes, the full variable domain is: DSGVTQTPKHLITATGQRVTLRCSPRSGDLSVYWYQQSLDQGLQFLIQYYNGEERAKGNILERFSAQQFPDLHSELNLSSLELGDSALYFCASSPGLAGVYEQFFGPGTRLTVL.